Each of the 7 T cell receptor beta chains below was sequenced from the same sample in a study of T cell responses to AZD1222 COVID-19 vaccine. Repertoires were generated with immunoSEQ multiplex PCR, while TCRdb's copy carries only in-frame clones and drops some. The table lists about 180,000 clones, roughly 92% of them singletons. The sequenced sample was peripheral blood, obtained on day 0 of AZD1222 vaccination. These receptors originate from an adult in good health.

The chain links TRBV5-1 to TRBJ2-1; 11 nucleotides line up with TRBD2. The length of the CDR3 is 15 residues. Trimming at V came to 3 bases and at J to 5 bases, leaving 4 bases not matched to a gene. Germline-derived CDR1 and CDR2 are SGHRS and YFSETQ. Written as DNA, the CDR3 is TGCGCCAGCAGCTACGGGACTAGCGGTAACAATGAGCAGTTCTTC. Protein product: CASSYGTSGNNEQFF.

In regard to this clone: The same CDR3 is also encoded by other DNA sequences in this sample. V usage is TRBV30 and J usage is TRBJ2-7, with 10 bases matching TRBD1. Germline V gene sequence: CDR1 GTSNPN, CDR2 SVGIG (reference sequence). CDR3 length: 14 amino acids. The J segment lost 3 bases and the V segment lost 2 bases, leaving 4 bases of the junction unmatched. The CDR3: CAWSPGTGDYEQYF. The DNA for the CDR3 is TGTGCCTGGAGTCCCGGGACAGGGGACTACGAGCAGTACTTC.

J is TRBJ2-1 and V is TRBV24-1; D ambiguous. This CDR3 contains 13 residues. Germline V gives CDR1 KGHDR, CDR2 SFDVKD. Trimming shortened V by 3 bases and J by 10 bases, and 12 bases separated the two germline ends. CDR3: CATSDPASDEQFF. Written as DNA, the CDR3 is TGTGCCACCAGTGATCCCGCCAGTGACGAGCAGTTCTTC.

The chain combines TRBV3-1 (or the pseudogene TRBV3-2) with TRBJ2-5; 14 bases are shared with TRBD2. Germline CDR1 LGHDT, CDR2 YNNKEL (reference sequence). The CDR3 sequence is 17 residues long. The trim removed 1 base at V and 5 bases at J, leaving 6 bases unmatched. In nucleotides, the CDR3 is TGTGCCAGCAGCCAAGGGGGGACTAGCGGGAGCAGGGAGACCCAGTACTTC. It codes for CASSQGGTSGSRETQYF.

This rearrangement joins TRBV6-1 to TRBJ1-1; D unclear. Trimming pared 3 bases from V and 0 bases from J, leaving 8 bases between. Looked up from germline, CDR1 is MNHNS and CDR2 is SASEGT. This CDR3 is built from 14 residues. CDR3 nucleotides: TGTGCCAGCAGTGAGTACATACTGAACACTGAAGCTTTCTTT. This gives the protein CASSEYILNTEAFF.

The genes are TRBV25-1 and TRBJ1-1; no firm D call. V was cut by 3 bases and J by 5 bases, with 10 bases left in between. The CDR3 covers 13 residues. From germline, CDR1 is MGHDK and CDR2 SYGVNS. The CDR3 is CASSEMGRTEAFF. The CDR3 DNA follows: TGTGCCAGCAGTGAGATGGGAAGGACTGAAGCTTTCTTT.

The chain recombines TRBV19 with TRBJ2-2; D call uncertain. This CDR3 has 13 amino acids. The germline gives CDR1 LNHDA, CDR2 SQIVND (reference sequence). V was pared by 3 bases and J by 5 bases, with 7 bases between. The CDR3 coding sequence is TGTGCCAGTAGTATGATGGGAACCGGGGAGCTGTTTTTT. Protein sequence: CASSMMGTGELFF.